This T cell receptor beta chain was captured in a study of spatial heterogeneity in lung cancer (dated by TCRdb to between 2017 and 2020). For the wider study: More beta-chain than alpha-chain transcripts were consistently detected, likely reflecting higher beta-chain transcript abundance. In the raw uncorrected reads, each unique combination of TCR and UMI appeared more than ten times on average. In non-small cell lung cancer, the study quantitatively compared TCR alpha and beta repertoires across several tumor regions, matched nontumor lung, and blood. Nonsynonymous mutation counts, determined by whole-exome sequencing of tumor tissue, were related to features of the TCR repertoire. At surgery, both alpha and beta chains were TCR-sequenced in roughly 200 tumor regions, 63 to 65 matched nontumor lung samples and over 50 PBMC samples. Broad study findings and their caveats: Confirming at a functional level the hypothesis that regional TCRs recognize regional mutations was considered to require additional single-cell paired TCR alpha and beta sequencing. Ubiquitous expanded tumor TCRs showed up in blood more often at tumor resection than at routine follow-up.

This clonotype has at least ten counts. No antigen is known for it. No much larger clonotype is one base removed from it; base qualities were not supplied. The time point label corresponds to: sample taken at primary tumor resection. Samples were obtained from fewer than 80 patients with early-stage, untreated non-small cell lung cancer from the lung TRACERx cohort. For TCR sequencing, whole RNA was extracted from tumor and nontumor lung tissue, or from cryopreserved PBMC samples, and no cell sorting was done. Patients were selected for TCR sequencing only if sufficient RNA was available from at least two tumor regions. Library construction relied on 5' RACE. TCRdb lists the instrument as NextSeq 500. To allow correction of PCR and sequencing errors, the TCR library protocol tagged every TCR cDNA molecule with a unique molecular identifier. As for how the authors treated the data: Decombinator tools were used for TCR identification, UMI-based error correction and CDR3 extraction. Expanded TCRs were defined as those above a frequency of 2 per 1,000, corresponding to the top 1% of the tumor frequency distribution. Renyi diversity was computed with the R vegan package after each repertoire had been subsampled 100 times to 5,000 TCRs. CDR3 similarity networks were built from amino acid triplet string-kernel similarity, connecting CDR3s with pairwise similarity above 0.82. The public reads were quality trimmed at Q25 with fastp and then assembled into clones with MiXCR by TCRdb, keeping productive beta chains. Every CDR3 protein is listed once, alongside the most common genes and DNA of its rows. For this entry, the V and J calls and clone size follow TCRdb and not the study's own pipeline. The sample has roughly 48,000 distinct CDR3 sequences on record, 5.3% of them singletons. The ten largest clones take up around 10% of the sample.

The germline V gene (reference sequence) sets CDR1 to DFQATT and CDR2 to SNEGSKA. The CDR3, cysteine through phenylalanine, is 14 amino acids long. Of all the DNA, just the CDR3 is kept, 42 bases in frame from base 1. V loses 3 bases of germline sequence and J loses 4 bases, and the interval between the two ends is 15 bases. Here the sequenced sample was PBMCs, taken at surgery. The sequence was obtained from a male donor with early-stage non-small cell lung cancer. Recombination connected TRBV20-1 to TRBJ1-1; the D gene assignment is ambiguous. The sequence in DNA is TGCAGTGCTAGTTACGTCTTTTCAGGCACTGAAGCTTTCTTT. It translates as CSASYVFSGTEAFF.